The text below deals with one T cell receptor beta chain. What it binds is not known. The authors amplified TCR beta CDR3 regions, and they did so from RNA transcripts for repertoire sequencing. The workflow started with a first-round RT-PCR run with HTBI primers and then moved on to a second-round multiplex PCR. TCRdb re-derived calls from the multiplex PCR reads in MiXCR, one entry per CDR3 protein. In the table there are approximately 540,000 distinct CDR3 sequences, about two fifths of which are singletons. The sample is drawn from a study of Graves' ophthalmopathy and Graves' hyperthyroidism. Study-wide results and caveats: Most thyroid clonotypes with frequency above 0.001 were detected in blood too. As the model predicted ophthalmopathy progression, it achieved a sensitivity of 55% to 71% and a specificity of 72.22%.

Germline CDR1 reads LNHNV; CDR2 reads YYDKDF (reference sequence). The CDR3 is 15 amino acids. Trimming pared 5 bases from V and 0 bases from J, leaving 12 bases between. Orbital computed tomography, together with clinical symptoms, serum thyroxine, TRAb and thyroid ultrasound, was used for diagnosis. The chain employs TRBV15 and TRBJ2-3; D call uncertain. The specimen sequenced was peripheral blood or thyroid tissue (not recorded which). The sequence was obtained from an adult man with Graves' hyperthyroidism. CDR3 sequence: CATSLTRQSTDTQYF. CDR3 bases: TGTGCCACCAGCCTGACCCGGCAAAGCACAGATACGCAGTATTTT.